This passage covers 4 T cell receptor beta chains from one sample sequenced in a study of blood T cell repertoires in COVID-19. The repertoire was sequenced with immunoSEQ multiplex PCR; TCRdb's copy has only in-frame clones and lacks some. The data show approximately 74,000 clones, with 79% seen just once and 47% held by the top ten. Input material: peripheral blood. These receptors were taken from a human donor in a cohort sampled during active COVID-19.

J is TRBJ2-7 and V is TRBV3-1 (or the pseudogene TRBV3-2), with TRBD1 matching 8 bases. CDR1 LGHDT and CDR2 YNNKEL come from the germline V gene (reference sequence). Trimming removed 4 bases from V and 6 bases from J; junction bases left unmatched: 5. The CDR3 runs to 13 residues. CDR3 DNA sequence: TGTGCCAGCAGCCCGACAGGGGTGCGCGAGCAGTACTTC. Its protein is CASSPTGVREQYF.

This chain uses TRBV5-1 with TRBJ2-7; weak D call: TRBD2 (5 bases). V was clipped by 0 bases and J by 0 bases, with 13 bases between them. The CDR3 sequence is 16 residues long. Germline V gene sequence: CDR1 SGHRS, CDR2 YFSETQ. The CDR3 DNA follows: TGCGCCAGCAGCTTGGAAAGCGGAGGCGGCTCCTACGAGCAGTACTTC. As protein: CASSLESGGGSYEQYF.

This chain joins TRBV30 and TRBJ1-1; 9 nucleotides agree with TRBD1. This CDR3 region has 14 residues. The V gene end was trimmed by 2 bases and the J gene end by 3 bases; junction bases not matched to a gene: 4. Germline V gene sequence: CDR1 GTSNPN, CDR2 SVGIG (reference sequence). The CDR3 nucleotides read TGTGCCTGGAGTCCCGGGACAGGGTACACTGAAGCTTTCTTT. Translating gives CAWSPGTGYTEAFF.

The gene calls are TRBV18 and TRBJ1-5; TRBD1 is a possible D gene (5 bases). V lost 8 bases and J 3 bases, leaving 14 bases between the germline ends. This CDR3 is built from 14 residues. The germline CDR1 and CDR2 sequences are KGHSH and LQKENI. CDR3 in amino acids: CASHARGLNQPQHF. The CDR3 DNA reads TGTGCCAGCCACGCGAGGGGACTCAATCAGCCCCAGCATTTT.